This record looks at one TCR beta chain sequence and its context. The CDR3 spans 15 residues. Per germline, CDR1 SGHTA and CDR2 FQGNSA. V was shortened by 0 bases and J by 4 bases, with 9 bases between the two germline ends. The data originate from a study of T cell changes during pregnancy in multiple sclerosis. Assay used: immunoSEQ multiplex PCR; TCRdb lists only in-frame clones, some missing. The sample includes 55,000 or so clones, 80% to 95% of them seen just once. The sample was CD4+ T cells from peripheral blood mononuclear cells, taken after pregnancy. This clonotype was sampled from a female donor in good health, enrolled as a control in a pregnancy study. V usage is TRBV7-2 and J usage is TRBJ1-4; D call uncertain. DNA for the CDR3: TGTGCCAGCAGCTTAGCGGGCAGACGTAATGAAAAACTGTTTTTT. Protein sequence: CASSLAGRRNEKLFF.